Given below is one T cell receptor (beta chain) in context. Its antigen is unknown. TCR alpha and TCR beta cDNA libraries with sample barcodes and UMIs came from 5'RACE using constant-segment primers. MiXCR was run by TCRdb on the 5' RACE reads, yielding one entry per CDR3 protein. The sample includes some 68,000 distinct CDR3 sequences, around 17% of them seen just once. The data derive from a study of T-cell memory formation after mild COVID-19. Background on the study: The two donors had largely donor-specific TCR clusters.

Germline V gene lookup returns CDR1 SQVTM and CDR2 ANQGSEA. CDR3 length: 12 amino acids. Trimming removed 3 bases from V and 6 bases from J, with 8 bases in between. Study findings and constraints: The finding that pre-infection memory included some responding clones suggested that cross-reactive memory joined. Clones shrinking from day 15 to 85 showed even CD4/CD8 mixes; later expanders tilted CD4+.

Sequences were obtained from PBMCs or a T cell subset sorted from them (not recorded which). This TCR was sampled from an adult woman who had mild COVID-19 (a few samples of this study predate the infection). Cell type and time point are not known. The genes are TRBV29-1 and TRBJ2-2; the D is unclear. CDR3 nucleotides: TGCAGCGTTGAGAGGATCCCCGGGGAGCTGTTTTTT. Translated: CSVERIPGELFF.